This T cell receptor (beta chain) appears in the sequencing data of a study of blood T cell repertoires in COVID-19. On the study more broadly: There were acute and convalescent COVID-19 samples, and they came from the United States, Italy and Spain.

In the original analysis: Scientists estimated how many nucleated cells there were by amplifying reference gene primers. Clones were sequenced by immunoSEQ multiplex PCR, and TCRdb holds only the in-frame ones, with some missing. The V and J calls and the clone size are those of that table, but D and trimming were determined from the DNA. The sample contains fewer than 200,000 clones, more than 75% of which appear only once. The sequence was obtained from a man aged 45-65 years who had recovered from COVID-19. The sequenced sample was peripheral blood.

CDR3 sequence reads: CASSLHPPSGSVSNEQYF. CDR3 nucleotides: TGTGCCAGCAGCTTACACCCACCGAGCGGGAGCGTCTCGAACGAGCAGTACTTC. The V and J genes are TRBV7-2 and TRBJ2-7; 8 bases agree with TRBD2. Germline V CDR1 and CDR2: SGHTA, FQGNSA. The CDR3 is 18 residues long. After removal of 2 bases from V and 5 bases from J, the junction contained 17 bases not matched to a gene.